Each of the 29 T cell receptor beta chains below was sequenced from the same sample in a study of somatic mutations in cytotoxic T cells in rheumatoid arthritis. Only in-frame clones appear in the TCRdb table, and some are missing; sequencing was by immunoSEQ multiplex PCR. Of roughly 5,000 clones detected, 78% appear once; the ten largest clones hold 28%. Material: CD8+ T cells sorted from blood. The receptors were sampled from an adult with rheumatoid arthritis.

The chain uses TRBV7-9 and TRBJ2-1; weak D call: TRBD2 (5 bases). The CDR3 has 13 amino acids. CDR1 and CDR2 (germline): SEHNR, FQNEAQ (reference sequence). V shed 3 bases and J shed 2 bases, with 5 bases lying between them. The CDR3 DNA reads TGTGCCAGCAGCTTCGGGGCCTACAATGAGCAGTTCTTC. Its protein product is CASSFGAYNEQFF.

The CDR3: CASSLGTRPYEQYF. The CDR3 DNA sequence: TGTGCCAGCAGCTTAGGGACTCGTCCCTACGAGCAGTACTTC. This chain uses TRBV7-9 with TRBJ2-7, with D possibly matching TRBD2 (5 bases). Looked up from germline, CDR1 is SEHNR and CDR2 is FQNEAQ (reference sequence). The CDR3 is 14 amino acids. Trimming stripped 1 base from V and 2 bases from J, with 9 bases between.

The chain combines TRBV11-3 with TRBJ2-7; a weak D match, TRBD2 (7 bases). The germline V gene has CDR1 SGHNT and CDR2 YENEEA. Trimming took off 5 bases at V and 7 bases at J, with 18 bases between the two ends. The CDR3 length is 14 residues. The CDR3 reads CASSGGVQGLEQYF. DNA for the CDR3: TGTGCCAGCAGCGGGGGGGTACAGGGATTGGAGCAGTACTTC. The entire variable domain, with the rest obtained from reference TRBV11-3 and TRBJ2-7, is as follows: EAGVVQSPRYKIIEKKQPVAFWCNPISGHNTLYWYLQNLGQGPELLIRYENEEAVDDSQLPKDRFSAERLKGVDSTLKIQPAELGDSAVYLCASSGGVQGLEQYFGPGTRLTVT.

The V gene is TRBV9, the J gene TRBJ2-7; 11 bases map to TRBD1. The CDR3 covers 16 residues. With 4 bases clipped from V and 2 bases from J, the junction kept 8 bases outside the gene matches. In germline, CDR1 is SGDLS, CDR2 YYNGEE. The CDR3 nucleotides read TGTGCCAGCAGCCCCTCGCCGGGACAGGGGGCCTACGAGCAGTACTTC. Translating it yields CASSPSPGQGAYEQYF.

This chain joins TRBV11-1 and TRBJ1-6, with 8 nucleotides matching TRBD1. Germline trimming cut 5 bases from V and 5 bases from J; bases unmatched to any gene: 2. CDR1 is SGHAT, CDR2 FQDESV, per germline (reference sequence). This CDR3 spans 14 amino acids. This CDR3 is CASSRTGNNSPLHF. DNA for the CDR3: TGTGCCAGCAGCCGGACAGGGAATAATTCACCCCTCCACTTT.

A few counts support this clone. The rearrangement links TRBV21-1 to TRBJ2-7; the D call in the table, TRBD1, was not verified against the DNA. TRBV21-1 is described as a pseudogene. This CDR3 is built from 14 residues. CDR3 DNA: TGTGCCAGCAGCAAAGAGGGGACAGGCTACGAGCAGTACTTC. Its translation is CASSKEGTGYEQYF.

The V gene is TRBV4-1, the J gene TRBJ2-3, with a weak D call TRBD1 (7 bases). This CDR3 has 18 amino acids. Germline CDR1 reads MGHRA; CDR2 reads YSYEKL. The V end lost 0 bases, the J end lost 0 bases, and 16 bases lay between the germline ends. This chain's CDR3 is CASSQESSGGPSTDTQYF. The CDR3, as DNA: TGCGCCAGCAGCCAAGAATCATCAGGGGGGCCTAGCACAGATACGCAGTATTTT.

This clone was counted only a few times. The rearrangement links TRBV16 to TRBJ2-7, with D perhaps assigned TRBD1 or TRBD2 (6 bases each). The V end was cut by 1 base, the J end by 4 bases, with 14 bases between. Germline-derived CDR1 and CDR2 are KGHSY and FQNENV. The CDR3 runs to 15 residues. The CDR3 nucleotides read TGTGCCAGCAGCCAATGGAGGGGGGCGGGATACGAGCAGTACTTC. Amino acids: CASSQWRGAGYEQYF.

The V call is TRBV6-6, the J call TRBJ2-1, with D perhaps matching TRBD2 (6 bases). CDR1 is MNHNY and CDR2 is SVGAGI in the germline V gene (reference sequence). The CDR3 loop spans 11 amino acids. Between the trimmed V and J ends, which lost 6 bases and 10 bases, there was a span of 10 bases. The CDR3 here is CASSFSGEQFF. Written as DNA, the CDR3 is TGTGCCAGCAGCTTTAGCGGAGAGCAGTTCTTC.

The chain couples TRBV19 to TRBJ1-5; 7 bases are a match to TRBD1. The length of the CDR3 is 18 residues. With 7 bases clipped from V and 1 base from J, the junction kept 16 bases outside the gene matches. Germline loops: CDR1 LNHDA, CDR2 SQIVND (reference sequence). CDR3 region: CASTLGPHRGTSNQPQHF. The CDR3 region has the DNA TGTGCCAGTACCCTGGGACCCCACAGGGGAACGAGCAATCAGCCCCAGCATTTT.

This chain joins TRBV5-6 and TRBJ2-7, with D perhaps TRBD2 (5 bases). Between the trimmed V and J ends, which lost 4 bases and 6 bases, there was a span of 14 bases. Per the germline V gene, CDR1 is SGHDT and CDR2 is YYEEEE. This CDR3 region has 13 residues. In nucleotides, the CDR3 is TGTGCCAGCAGCCCCCCAAGCGGAGCCGAGCAGTACTTC. This gives the protein CASSPPSGAEQYF.

The chain joins TRBV27 to TRBJ2-2; D gene ambiguous. Germline lookup yields CDR1 MNHEY and CDR2 SMNVEV (reference sequence). The CDR3 totals 14 residues. The V and J ends lost 6 bases and 2 bases respectively, with 10 bases between them. In nucleotides, the CDR3 is TGTGCCAGCAGCCTACAGATCAACACCGGGGAGCTGTTTTTT. It is translated as CASSLQINTGELFF.

V gene TRBV28 combines with J gene TRBJ2-1; 9 bases are a match to TRBD1. The CDR3 is 15 residues long. Unmatched junction bases numbered 13, after V lost 8 bases and J lost 8 bases. Germline CDR1 and CDR2: MDHEN and SYDVKM. The CDR3 nucleotides read TGTGCCAGCGGGAGGGGGACAGGGATTTTCGATGAGCAGTTCTTC. This gives the protein CASGRGTGIFDEQFF.

The chain links TRBV28 to TRBJ1-1; 7 positions match TRBD1. The CDR3 runs to 15 residues. J lost 0 bases, V lost 6 bases, and 7 bases had no gene match. Per germline, CDR1 MDHEN and CDR2 SYDVKM. The DNA for the CDR3 is TGTGCCAGCAGAGAATTACAGGGGATGAACACTGAAGCTTTCTTT. Translation gives CASRELQGMNTEAFF. Combining the CDR3 with reference TRBV28 and TRBJ1-1 gives the whole variable domain DVKVTQSSRYLVKRTGEKVFLECVQDMDHENMFWYRQDPGLGLRLIYFSYDVKMKEKGDIPEGYSVSREKKERFSLILESASTNQTSMYLCASRELQGMNTEAFFGQGTRLTVV.

V gene TRBV27 combines with J gene TRBJ1-1; D is perhaps TRBD1 (5 bases). Between the trimmed V and J ends, which lost 5 bases and 5 bases, there was a span of 12 bases. The CDR3 length is 13 residues. Germline V gene sequence: CDR1 MNHEY, CDR2 SMNVEV (reference sequence). CDR3 nucleotide sequence: TGTGCCAGCAGTCAATCCGGGGGGACTGAAGCTTTCTTT. Translated, it gives CASSQSGGTEAFF.

The rearrangement uses TRBV11-3 and TRBJ2-3, with TRBD2 identical over 9 bases. The germline V gene encodes CDR1 SGHNT and CDR2 YENEEA. The junction had 8 bases not matched to a gene; V was cut back by 5 bases and J by 2 bases. The CDR3 consists of 16 residues. As DNA, the CDR3 is TGTGCCAGCAGCCAGGCGAGCGGGGGGTACACAGATACGCAGTATTTT. This translates into CASSQASGGYTDTQYF. The complete variable domain, with remaining parts taken from reference TRBV11-3 and TRBJ2-3, reads EAGVVQSPRYKIIEKKQPVAFWCNPISGHNTLYWYLQNLGQGPELLIRYENEEAVDDSQLPKDRFSAERLKGVDSTLKIQPAELGDSAVYLCASSQASGGYTDTQYFGPGTRLTVL.

This clone was counted a single time. This chain connects TRBV7-3 to TRBJ2-3, with D possibly being TRBD1 (6 bases). Trimming stripped 0 bases from V and 6 bases from J, with 7 bases between. The CDR3 is 13 amino acids. CDR1 and CDR2 (germline): SGHTA, FQGTGA. For the CDR3, the DNA is TGTGCCAGCAGCTTAACTCAGGGGGATACGCAGTATTTT. Translation gives CASSLTQGDTQYF.

The gene calls are TRBV4-3 and TRBJ1-2; D is unclear. The CDR3 consists of 13 residues. Trimming left V 0 bases short and J 2 bases short, with 4 bases between. Germline V lookup: CDR1 LGHNA, CDR2 YSLEER. CDR3 sequence: CASSQERNYGYTF. Written as DNA, the CDR3 is TGCGCCAGCAGCCAAGAGCGGAACTATGGCTACACCTTC.

This chain joins TRBV27 and TRBJ2-1; no firm D call. CDR1 and CDR2 from the germline V gene are MNHEY and SMNVEV (reference sequence). The CDR3 sequence is 14 residues long. Deletions cut 4 bases from V and 1 base from J, with 8 bases between. The DNA for the CDR3 is TGTGCCAGCAGTTCAAGTTGGTCCTACAATGAGCAGTTCTTC. This sequence encodes CASSSSWSYNEQFF.

V usage is TRBV11-2 and J usage is TRBJ1-2, with D perhaps matching TRBD1 (5 bases). Germline values: CDR1 SGHAT, CDR2 FQNNGV. The CDR3 has 16 amino acids. With 1 base removed from V and 3 bases from J, the gap between germline ends came to 15 bases. The CDR3 bases are TGTGCCAGCAGCTTAGTCTACGGGACGCCGGACTATGGCTACACCTTC. This gives the protein CASSLVYGTPDYGYTF.

This rearrangement joins TRBV11-2 to TRBJ1-1; D ambiguous. In germline, CDR1 is SGHAT, CDR2 FQNNGV. V gave up 4 bases and J gave up 8 bases, with 11 bases separating them. The length of the CDR3 is 12 residues. CDR3 sequence: CASSSLMPEAFF. The CDR3 region has the DNA TGTGCCAGCAGCTCCTTGATGCCGGAAGCTTTCTTT. The full variable domain, its missing parts supplied by reference TRBV11-2 and TRBJ1-1, is EAGVAQSPRYKIIEKRQSVAFWCNPISGHATLYWYQQILGQGPKLLIQFQNNGVVDDSQLPKDRFSAERLKGVDSTLKIQPAKLEDSAVYLCASSSLMPEAFFGQGTRLTVV.

This clone was picked up one time. The chain carries TRBV5-6 and TRBJ1-5; D unresolved. V lost 2 bases to trimming and J lost 1 base, with 7 bases between them. The CDR3 consists of 14 residues. Germline values: CDR1 SGHDT, CDR2 YYEEEE. CDR3 in DNA: TGTGCCAGCAGCTTAGTCGGGAGCAATCAGCCCCAGCATTTT. It specifies CASSLVGSNQPQHF.

The J gene is TRBJ1-1, the V gene TRBV27; D gene unclear. Trimming removed 6 bases from V and 0 bases from J, with 11 bases in between. The germline CDR1 and CDR2 sequences are MNHEY and SMNVEV (reference sequence). The CDR3 sequence is 14 residues long. The CDR3 DNA sequence: TGTGCCAGCAGCCAAATGGGCCTGAACACTGAAGCTTTCTTT. It yields the protein CASSQMGLNTEAFF.

The chain couples TRBV6-6 to TRBJ2-7; 7 nucleotides line up with TRBD1. The germline gives CDR1 MNHNY, CDR2 SVGAGI (reference sequence). The CDR3 sequence is 15 residues long. V was pared by 3 bases and J by 1 base, with 6 bases of the junction left unmatched. In DNA form, the CDR3 reads TGTGCCAGCAGTTATGGGGACAGAATTTCCTACGAGCAGTACTTC. Translation: CASSYGDRISYEQYF.

This chain connects TRBV5-1 to TRBJ2-6; D gene uncertain. The CDR3 is 16 amino acids. V dropped 0 bases and J dropped 4 bases, with 11 bases sitting between them. Germline CDR1 is SGHRS and CDR2 is YFSETQ. CDR3 in DNA: TGCGCCAGCAGCTTGGAGACTGCCTGGGGGGCCAACGTCCTGACTTTC. It is translated as CASSLETAWGANVLTF.

CDR3 amino acids: CASSLGWGSQETQYF. The CDR3 DNA is TGTGCCAGCAGCTTGGGGTGGGGCAGCCAAGAGACCCAGTACTTC. The chain links TRBV5-8 to TRBJ2-5, with D maybe TRBD1 (5 bases). Germline lookup yields CDR1 SGHTS and CDR2 YDEGEE. The germline V and J ends were trimmed by 0 bases and 1 base, with 10 bases remaining between them. The CDR3 is 15 amino acids.

This chain links TRBV27 with TRBJ2-2; D possibly corresponds to TRBD2 (7 bases). This CDR3 spans 14 amino acids. V lost 8 bases and J lost 1, with 11 bases in between. Germline V CDR1 and CDR2: MNHEY, SMNVEV (reference sequence). The CDR3 is CASRRGGNTGELFF. Written as DNA, the CDR3 is TGTGCCAGCCGAAGGGGGGGGAACACCGGGGAGCTGTTTTTT.

This chain links TRBV9 with TRBJ2-7; possible D gene TRBD1, 6 bases. V lost 0 bases and J lost 2, with 12 bases in between. Germline values: CDR1 SGDLS, CDR2 YYNGEE. There are 15 residues in the CDR3. As DNA, the CDR3 is TGTGCCAGCAGCGTAGCTTCAGGGGCCACCTACGAGCAGTACTTC. It yields the protein CASSVASGATYEQYF.

This clone was recorded a few times. This chain links TRBV11-2 with TRBJ2-3; 10 positions match TRBD2. After removal of 7 bases from V and 6 bases from J, the junction contained 10 bases not matched to a gene. CDR3 length: 15 residues. Germline lookup yields CDR1 SGHAT and CDR2 FQNNGV. In DNA, the CDR3 is TGTGCCAGCAACCTAGCGGGGGCCCTCAGGGATACGCAGTATTTT. It encodes CASNLAGALRDTQYF.